This T cell receptor (beta chain) is drawn from a study of OX40 agonist ivuxolimab in advanced cancers. Clones were sequenced by immunoSEQ multiplex PCR, and TCRdb holds only the in-frame ones, with some missing. This sample has 70,000 to 85,000 clones, with around 90% found just once. Germline V lookup: CDR1 SGHRS, CDR2 YFSETQ. Trimming took 7 bases from V and 3 from J, leaving 13 bases between them. This CDR3 is 14 amino acids long. Whole-study findings and limits: At 0.1 to 3.0 mg/kg, CD4+ and CD8+ blood T cells expanded clonally by week 6.

Regarding this clone: Its cognate antigen is unknown.

This specimen was CD4+ or CD8+ T cells sorted from blood, taken in a trial of the OX40 agonist ivuxolimab. This clonotype was obtained from an adult with an advanced solid tumor such as melanoma, head and neck, liver or kidney cancer. The gene calls are TRBV5-1 and TRBJ2-2; TRBD2 is a possible D gene (5 bases). The DNA of the CDR3 is TGCGCCAGCCTATACGGGGAACACACCGGGGAGCTGTTTTTT. Protein: CASLYGEHTGELFF.